This T cell receptor (beta chain) is from a study of T-cell memory formation after mild COVID-19. General study findings and limits: Mainly CM and EM harbored the contracting CD4+ clones; mainly EMRA harbored the CD8+ ones.

Per germline, CDR1 SGDLS and CDR2 YYNGEE. CDR3 length equals 19 residues. After removal of 3 bases from V and 5 bases from J, the junction contained 18 bases not matched to a gene. In the case of this clonotype: Its cognate antigen is unknown.

TCRdb re-called the 5' RACE reads through MiXCR, storing one row per CDR3 protein. The data hold hundreds of thousands of distinct CDR3 sequences, with about 15% observed a single time. The clonotype originates from a young man who had mild COVID-19 (a few samples of this study predate the infection). Cell type and time point are not known. V usage is TRBV9 and J usage is TRBJ1-1; 11 bases are a match to TRBD1. The material sequenced was PBMCs or a T cell subset sorted from them (not recorded which). The CDR3 loop is CASSARSALTGTGGTEAFF. The CDR3 region has the DNA TGTGCCAGCAGCGCCAGATCAGCCCTTACCGGGACAGGGGGGACTGAAGCTTTCTTT.